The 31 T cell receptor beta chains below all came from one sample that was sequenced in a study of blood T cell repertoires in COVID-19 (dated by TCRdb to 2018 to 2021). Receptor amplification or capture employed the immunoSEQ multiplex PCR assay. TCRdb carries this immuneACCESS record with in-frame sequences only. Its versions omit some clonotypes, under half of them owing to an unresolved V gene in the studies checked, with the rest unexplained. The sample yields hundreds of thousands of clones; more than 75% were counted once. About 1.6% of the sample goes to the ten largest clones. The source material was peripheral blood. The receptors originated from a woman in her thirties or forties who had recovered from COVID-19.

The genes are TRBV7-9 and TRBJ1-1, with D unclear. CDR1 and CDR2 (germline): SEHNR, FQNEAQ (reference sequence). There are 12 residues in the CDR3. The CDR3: CAARGGNTEAFF. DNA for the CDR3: TGTGCGGCAAGAGGCGGGAACACTGAAGCTTTCTTT.

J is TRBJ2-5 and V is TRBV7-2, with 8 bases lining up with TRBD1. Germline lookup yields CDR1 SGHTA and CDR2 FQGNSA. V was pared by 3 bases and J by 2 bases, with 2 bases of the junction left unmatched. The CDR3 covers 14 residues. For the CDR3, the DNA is TGTGCCAGCAGCTTTGGGACAGGTCAAGAGACCCAGTACTTC. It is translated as CASSFGTGQETQYF.

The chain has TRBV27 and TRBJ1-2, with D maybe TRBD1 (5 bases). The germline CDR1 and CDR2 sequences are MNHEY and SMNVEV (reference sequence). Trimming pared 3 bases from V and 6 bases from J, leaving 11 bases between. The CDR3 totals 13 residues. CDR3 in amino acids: CASSFRGLNGYTF. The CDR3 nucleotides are TGTGCCAGCAGTTTCCGGGGGTTAAATGGCTACACCTTC.

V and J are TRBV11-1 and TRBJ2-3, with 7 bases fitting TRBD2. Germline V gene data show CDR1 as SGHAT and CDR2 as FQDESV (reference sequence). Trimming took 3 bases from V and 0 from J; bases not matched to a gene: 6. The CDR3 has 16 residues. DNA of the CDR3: TGTGCCAGCAGCTTCGGGGCTAGCGGTAGCACAGATACGCAGTATTTT. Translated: CASSFGASGSTDTQYF.

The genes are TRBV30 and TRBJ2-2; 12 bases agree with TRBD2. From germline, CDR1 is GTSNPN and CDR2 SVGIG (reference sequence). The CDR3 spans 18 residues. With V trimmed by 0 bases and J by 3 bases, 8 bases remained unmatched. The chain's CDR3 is CAWSVPSGGAHDTGELFF. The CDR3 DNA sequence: TGTGCCTGGAGTGTACCTAGCGGGGGGGCCCATGACACCGGGGAGCTGTTTTTT.

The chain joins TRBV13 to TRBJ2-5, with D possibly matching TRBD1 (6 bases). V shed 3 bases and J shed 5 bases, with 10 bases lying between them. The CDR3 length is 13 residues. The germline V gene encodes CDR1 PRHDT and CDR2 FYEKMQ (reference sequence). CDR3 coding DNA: TGTGCCAGCAGCTTGGGACATCGGGAGACCCAGTACTTC. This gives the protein CASSLGHRETQYF. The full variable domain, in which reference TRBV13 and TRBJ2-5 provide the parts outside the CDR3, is AAGVIQSPRHLIKEKRETATLKCYPIPRHDTVYWYQQGPGQDPQFLISFYEKMQSDKGSIPDRFSAQQFSDYHSELNMSSLELGDSALYFCASSLGHRETQYFGPGTRLLVL.

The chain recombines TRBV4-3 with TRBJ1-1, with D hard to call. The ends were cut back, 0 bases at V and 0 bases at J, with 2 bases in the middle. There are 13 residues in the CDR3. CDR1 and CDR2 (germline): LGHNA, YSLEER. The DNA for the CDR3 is TGCGCCAGCAGCCAAGACATGAACACTGAAGCTTTCTTT. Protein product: CASSQDMNTEAFF.

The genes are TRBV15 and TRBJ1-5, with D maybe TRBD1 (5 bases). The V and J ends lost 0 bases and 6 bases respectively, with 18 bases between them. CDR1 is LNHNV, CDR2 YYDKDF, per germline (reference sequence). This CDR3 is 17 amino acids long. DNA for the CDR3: TGTGCCACCAGCAGAGATGGTCTGGGGCGCGGGAGTCAGCCCCAGCATTTT. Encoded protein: CATSRDGLGRGSQPQHF.

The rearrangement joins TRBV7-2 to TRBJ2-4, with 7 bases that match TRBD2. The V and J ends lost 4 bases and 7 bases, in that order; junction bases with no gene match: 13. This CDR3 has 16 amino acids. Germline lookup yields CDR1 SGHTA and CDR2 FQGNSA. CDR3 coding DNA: TGTGCCAGCAGCTCCTCCCTGAGCGGGGCTCTGAACATTCAGTACTTC. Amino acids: CASSSSLSGALNIQYF.

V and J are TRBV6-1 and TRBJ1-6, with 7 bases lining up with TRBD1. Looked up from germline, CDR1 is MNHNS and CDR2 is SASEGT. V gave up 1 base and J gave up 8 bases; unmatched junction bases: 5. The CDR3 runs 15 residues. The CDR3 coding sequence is TGTGCCAGCAGTGAAGGCGGGACAGCTCATTCACCCCTCCACTTT. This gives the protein CASSEGGTAHSPLHF.

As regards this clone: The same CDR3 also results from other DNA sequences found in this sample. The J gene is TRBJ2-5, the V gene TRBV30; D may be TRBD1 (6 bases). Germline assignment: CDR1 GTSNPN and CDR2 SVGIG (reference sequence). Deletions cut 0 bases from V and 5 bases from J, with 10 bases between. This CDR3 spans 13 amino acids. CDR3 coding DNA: TGTGCCTGGAGTGTACAGGGCGGGGAGACCCAGTACTTC. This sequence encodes CAWSVQGGETQYF.

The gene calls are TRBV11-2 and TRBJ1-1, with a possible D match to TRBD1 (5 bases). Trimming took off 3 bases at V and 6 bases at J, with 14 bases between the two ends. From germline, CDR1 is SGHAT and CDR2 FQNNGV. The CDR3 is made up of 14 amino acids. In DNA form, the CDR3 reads TGTGCCAGCAGCTTTCCGGGGGGAGTGGCTGAAGCTTTCTTT. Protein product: CASSFPGGVAEAFF.

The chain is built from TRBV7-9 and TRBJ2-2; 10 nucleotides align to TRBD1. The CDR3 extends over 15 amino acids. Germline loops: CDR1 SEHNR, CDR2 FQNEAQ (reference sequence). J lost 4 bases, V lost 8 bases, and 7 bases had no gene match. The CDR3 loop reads CASGGDRGGTGELFF. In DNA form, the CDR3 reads TGTGCCAGCGGAGGGGACAGGGGTGGCACCGGGGAGCTGTTTTTT.

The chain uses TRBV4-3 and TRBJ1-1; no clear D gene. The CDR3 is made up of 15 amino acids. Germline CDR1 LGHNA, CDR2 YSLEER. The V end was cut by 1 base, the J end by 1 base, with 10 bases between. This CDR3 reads CASSQVYRRNTEAFF. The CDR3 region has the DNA TGCGCCAGCAGCCAAGTTTACCGCAGGAACACTGAAGCTTTCTTT.

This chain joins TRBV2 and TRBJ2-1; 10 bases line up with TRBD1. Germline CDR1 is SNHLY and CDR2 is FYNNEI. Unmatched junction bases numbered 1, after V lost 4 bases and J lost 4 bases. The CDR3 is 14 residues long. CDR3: CASSGDRGYNEQFF. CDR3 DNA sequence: TGTGCCAGCAGTGGGGACAGGGGTTACAATGAGCAGTTCTTC.

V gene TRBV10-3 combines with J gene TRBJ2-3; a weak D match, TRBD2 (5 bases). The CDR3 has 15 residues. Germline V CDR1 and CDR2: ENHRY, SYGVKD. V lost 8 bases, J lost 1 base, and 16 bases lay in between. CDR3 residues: CAIGRAVGGTDTQYF. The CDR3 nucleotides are TGTGCCATCGGGCGGGCCGTCGGTGGCACAGATACGCAGTATTTT.

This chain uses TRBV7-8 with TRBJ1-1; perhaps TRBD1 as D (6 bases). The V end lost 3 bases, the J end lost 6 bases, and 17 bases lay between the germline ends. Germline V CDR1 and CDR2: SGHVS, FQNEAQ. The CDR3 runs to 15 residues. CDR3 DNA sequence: TGTGCCAGCAGCTTGGGCAGGGGCGGGGGCCCTGAAGCTTTCTTT. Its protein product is CASSLGRGGGPEAFF.

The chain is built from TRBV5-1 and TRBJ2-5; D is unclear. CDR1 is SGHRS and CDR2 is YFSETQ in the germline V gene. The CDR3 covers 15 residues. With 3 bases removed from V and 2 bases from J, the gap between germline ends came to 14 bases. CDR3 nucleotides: TGCGCCAGCAGCTGGATAGGAGTCCCTCAAGAGACCCAGTACTTC. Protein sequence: CASSWIGVPQETQYF.

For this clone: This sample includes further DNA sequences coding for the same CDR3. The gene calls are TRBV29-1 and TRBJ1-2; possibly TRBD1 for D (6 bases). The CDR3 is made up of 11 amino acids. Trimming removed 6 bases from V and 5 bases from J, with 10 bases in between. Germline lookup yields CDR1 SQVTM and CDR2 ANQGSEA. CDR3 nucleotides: TGCAGCGTGGAAACAGGGTATGGCTACACCTTC. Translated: CSVETGYGYTF.

Here the CDR3 DNA reads TGTGCCAGCAGTGACGAGAGTGGAGGGTACGAGCAGTACTTC. Protein: CASSDESGGYEQYF. The chain has TRBV2 and TRBJ2-7; a weak D match, TRBD2 (6 bases). The CDR3 is made up of 14 amino acids. Germline CDR1 is SNHLY and CDR2 is FYNNEI. The V end was cut by 3 bases, the J end by 4 bases, with 13 bases between.

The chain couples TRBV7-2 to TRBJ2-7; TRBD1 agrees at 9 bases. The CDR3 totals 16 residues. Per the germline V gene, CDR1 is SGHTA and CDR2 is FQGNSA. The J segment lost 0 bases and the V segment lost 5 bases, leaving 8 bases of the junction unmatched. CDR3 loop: CASSTPGTGTSYEQYF. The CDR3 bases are TGTGCCAGCAGCACTCCAGGGACAGGGACCTCCTACGAGCAGTACTTC.

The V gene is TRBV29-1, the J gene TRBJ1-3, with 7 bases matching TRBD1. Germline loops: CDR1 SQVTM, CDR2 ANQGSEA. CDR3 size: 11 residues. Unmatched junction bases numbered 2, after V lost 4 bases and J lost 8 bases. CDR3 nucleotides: TGCAGCGTTGCAGGGGGACACACCATATATTTT. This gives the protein CSVAGGHTIYF.

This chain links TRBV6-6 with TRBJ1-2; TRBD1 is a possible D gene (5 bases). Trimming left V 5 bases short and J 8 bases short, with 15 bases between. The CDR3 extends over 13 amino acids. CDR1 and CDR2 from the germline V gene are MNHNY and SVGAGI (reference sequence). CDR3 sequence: CASSTTVTWGYTF. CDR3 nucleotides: TGTGCCAGCAGTACGACAGTAACCTGGGGCTACACCTTC.

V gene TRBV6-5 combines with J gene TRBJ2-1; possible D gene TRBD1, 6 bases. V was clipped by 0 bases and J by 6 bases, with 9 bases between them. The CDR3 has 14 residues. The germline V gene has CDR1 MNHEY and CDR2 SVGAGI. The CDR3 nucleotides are TGTGCCAGCAGTTACTCGGGGGCGGGCAATGAGCAGTTCTTC. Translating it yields CASSYSGAGNEQFF.

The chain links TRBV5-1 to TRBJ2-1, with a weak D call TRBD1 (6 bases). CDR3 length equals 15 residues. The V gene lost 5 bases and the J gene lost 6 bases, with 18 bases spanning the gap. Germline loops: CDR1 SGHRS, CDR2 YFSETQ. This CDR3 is CASREGGQGINEQFF. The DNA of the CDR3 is TGCGCCAGCAGGGAAGGCGGTCAGGGGATCAATGAGCAGTTCTTC.

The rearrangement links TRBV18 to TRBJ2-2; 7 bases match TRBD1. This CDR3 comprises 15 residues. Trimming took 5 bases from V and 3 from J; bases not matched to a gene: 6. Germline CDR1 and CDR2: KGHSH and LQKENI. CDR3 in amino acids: CASSTDRWDTGELFF. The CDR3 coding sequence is TGTGCCAGCTCAACGGACAGGTGGGACACCGGGGAGCTGTTTTTT.

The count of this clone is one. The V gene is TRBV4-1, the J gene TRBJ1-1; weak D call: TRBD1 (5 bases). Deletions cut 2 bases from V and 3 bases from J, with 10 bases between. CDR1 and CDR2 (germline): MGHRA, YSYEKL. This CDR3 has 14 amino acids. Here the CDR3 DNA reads TGCGCCAGCAGCCAACAGGGTGGGTACACTGAAGCTTTCTTT. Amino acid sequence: CASSQQGGYTEAFF.

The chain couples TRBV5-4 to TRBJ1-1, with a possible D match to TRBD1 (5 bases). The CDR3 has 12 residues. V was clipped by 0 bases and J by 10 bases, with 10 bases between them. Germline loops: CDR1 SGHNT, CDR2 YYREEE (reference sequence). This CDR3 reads CASSLERGRAFF. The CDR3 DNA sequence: TGTGCCAGCAGCTTGGAACGGGGGAGAGCTTTCTTT.

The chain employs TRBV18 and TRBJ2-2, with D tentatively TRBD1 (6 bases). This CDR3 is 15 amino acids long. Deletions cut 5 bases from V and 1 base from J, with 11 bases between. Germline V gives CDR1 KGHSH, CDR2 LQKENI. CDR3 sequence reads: CASSALTGNTGELFF. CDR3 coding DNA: TGTGCCAGCTCAGCCCTGACAGGGAACACCGGGGAGCTGTTTTTT.

CDR3 region: CASSTPGLEDNEQFF. The DNA for the CDR3 is TGTGCCAGCAGTACACCGGGACTAGAGGACAATGAGCAGTTCTTC. This chain uses TRBV6-5 with TRBJ2-1; 8 nucleotides agree with TRBD2. Germline CDR1 is MNHEY and CDR2 is SVGAGI. CDR3 size: 15 residues. V lost 5 bases to trimming and J lost 5 bases; unmatched junction nucleotides: 8.

CDR3 coding DNA: TGTGCCTGGAGTGGGCGGGACTATGGCTACACCTTC. Its protein is CAWSGRDYGYTF. This rearrangement joins TRBV30 to TRBJ1-2, with D unclear. From germline, CDR1 is GTSNPN and CDR2 SVGIG (reference sequence). The CDR3 is 12 amino acids. V was clipped by 1 base and J by 3 bases, with 6 bases between them. Combining the CDR3 with reference TRBV30 and TRBJ1-2 gives the whole variable domain SQTIHQWPATLVQPVGSPLSLECTVEGTSNPNLYWYRQAAGRGLQLLFYSVGIGQISSEVPQNLSASRPQDRQFILSSKKLLLSDSGFYLCAWSGRDYGYTFGSGTRLTVV.